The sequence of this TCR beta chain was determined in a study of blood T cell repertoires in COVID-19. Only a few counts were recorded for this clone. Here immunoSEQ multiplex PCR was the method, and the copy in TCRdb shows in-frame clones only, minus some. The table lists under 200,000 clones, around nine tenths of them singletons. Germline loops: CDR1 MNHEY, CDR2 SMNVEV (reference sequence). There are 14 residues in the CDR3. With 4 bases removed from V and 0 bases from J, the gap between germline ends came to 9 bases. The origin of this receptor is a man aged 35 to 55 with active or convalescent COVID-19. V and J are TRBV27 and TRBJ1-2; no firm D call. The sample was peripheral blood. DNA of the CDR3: TGTGCCAGCAGTTCCCAACAAGCTAACTATGGCTACACCTTC. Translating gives CASSSQQANYGYTF.